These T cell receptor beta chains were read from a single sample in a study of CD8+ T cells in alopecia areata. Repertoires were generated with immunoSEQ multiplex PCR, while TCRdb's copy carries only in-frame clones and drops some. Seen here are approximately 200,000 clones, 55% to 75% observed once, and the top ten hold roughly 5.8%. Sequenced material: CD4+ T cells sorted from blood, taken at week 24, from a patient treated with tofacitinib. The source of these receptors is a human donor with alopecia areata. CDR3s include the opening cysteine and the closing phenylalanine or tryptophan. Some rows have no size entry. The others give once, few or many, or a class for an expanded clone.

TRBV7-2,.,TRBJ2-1,CASSEAGGQYNEQFF
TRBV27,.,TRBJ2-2,CASSSFDGELFF
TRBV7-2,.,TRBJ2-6,CASRGQGGTGANVLTF
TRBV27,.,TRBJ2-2,CASNVITGESNTGELFF
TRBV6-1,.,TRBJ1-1,CASSEYGRENTEAFF
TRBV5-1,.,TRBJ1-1,CASSLSRGPGTEAFF
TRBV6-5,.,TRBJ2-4,CASSYLQGAKNIQYF
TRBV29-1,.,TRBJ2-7,CSVDVDRGSYEQYF
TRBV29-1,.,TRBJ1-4,CSVLGSNEKLFF
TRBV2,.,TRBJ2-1,CASSDRGAEQFF
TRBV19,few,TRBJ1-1,CASKGVFGAEAFF
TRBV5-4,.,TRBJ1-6,CASRTGQGSTLHF
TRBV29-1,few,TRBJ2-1,CSADRPVNEQFF
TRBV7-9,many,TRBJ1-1,CASSLRPLIAFF
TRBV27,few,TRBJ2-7,CASSAFVGDRNYEQYF
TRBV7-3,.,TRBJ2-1,CASSFGVYNEQFF
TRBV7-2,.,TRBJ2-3,CASSDGTLNGDTQYF
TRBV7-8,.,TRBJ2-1,CASSLDRTNEQFF
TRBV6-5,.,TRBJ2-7,CASSPGQGAIYEQYF
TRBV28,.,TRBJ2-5,CASSLGQGLTQYF
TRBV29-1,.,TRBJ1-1,CSVERDNTEAFF
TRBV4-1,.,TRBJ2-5,CASSHNSRTVRKETQYF
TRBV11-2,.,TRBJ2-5,CASSFTGTGGDQYF
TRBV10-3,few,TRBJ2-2,CAISESGGANTGELFF
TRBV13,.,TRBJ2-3,CASSFRAVRTDTQYF
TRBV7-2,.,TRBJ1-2,CASSAGVGRNGYTF
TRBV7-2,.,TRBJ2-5,CASSPSSDRGETQYF
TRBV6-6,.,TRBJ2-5,CASTNRFRETQYF
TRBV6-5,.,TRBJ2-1,CASSYSNVGSEQFF
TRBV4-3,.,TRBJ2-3,CASSQDYTGGLSTDTQYF
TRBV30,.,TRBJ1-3,CASLHDTYSGNTIYF
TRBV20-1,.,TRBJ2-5,CSAAGEETQYF
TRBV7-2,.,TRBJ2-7,CASSLGYRGSSYEQYF
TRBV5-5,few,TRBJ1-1,CASSPLPGQGNTEAFF
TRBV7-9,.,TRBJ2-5,CASSLNSGTTETQYF
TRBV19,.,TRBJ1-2,CASSLRTGGSYGYTF
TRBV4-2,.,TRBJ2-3,CASSHKTSGGTDTQYF
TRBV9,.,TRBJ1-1,CASSATGGLGTEAFF
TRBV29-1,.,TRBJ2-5,CSVDLYPLDF
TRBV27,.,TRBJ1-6,CASRRYLNSPLHF
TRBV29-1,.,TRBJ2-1,CSVMQQRGDEQFF
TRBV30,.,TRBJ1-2,CAWREDRGRLGYTF
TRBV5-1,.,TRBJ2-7,CASSLQALSYEQYF
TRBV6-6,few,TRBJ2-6,CASTIHRTGEANVLTF
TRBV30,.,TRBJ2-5,CAWTRDFQETQYF
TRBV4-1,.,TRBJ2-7,CASSQGQGAGEQYF
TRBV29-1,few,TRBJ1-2,CSVGGRNF
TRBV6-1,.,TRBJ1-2,CASEVQAAEGYTF
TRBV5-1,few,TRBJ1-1,CASSITGGVEAFF
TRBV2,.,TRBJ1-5,CASSDAGGMRQPQHF
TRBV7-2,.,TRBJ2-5,CASSPPGRKFETQYF
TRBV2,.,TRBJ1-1,CASSEPLGPEAFF
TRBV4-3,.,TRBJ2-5,CASSLTSVETQYF
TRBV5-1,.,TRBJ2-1,CASSFGTGSYNEQFF
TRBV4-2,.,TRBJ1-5,CASSPTGQNQPQHF
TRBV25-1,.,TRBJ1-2,CASSEPGYYGYTF
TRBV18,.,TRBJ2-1,CASSWTGTSGYNEQFF
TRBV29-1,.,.,CSVQTGLANTYEQYF